Here is one T cell receptor (beta chain) with its context. Its antigen is currently unknown. Looked up from germline, CDR1 is MNHEY and CDR2 is SMNVEV (reference sequence). This CDR3 has 15 amino acids. V was shortened by 4 bases and J by 1 base, with 11 bases between the two germline ends. This record comes from a study of T cell responses to AZD1222 COVID-19 vaccine. Study-wide context: Second-dose intervals near 4 or 12 weeks were combined. Study-wide results and limits: The study identified only six AZD1222 recipients as seropositive at baseline. There were repertoire samples only from the period after the peak T cell response.

Repertoires were generated with immunoSEQ multiplex PCR, while TCRdb's copy carries only in-frame clones and drops some. The repertoire has 84,000 or so clones, around nine tenths of them found once; the top ten carry around 3%. This clonotype originated in an adult in good health. The chain couples TRBV27 to TRBJ1-5; D perhaps matches TRBD1 (6 bases). The sample here was peripheral blood, taken on day 0 of AZD1222 vaccination. CDR3 coding DNA: TGTGCCAGCAGTTCCGGGACAAGAAGCAATCAGCCCCAGCATTTT. Translating gives CASSSGTRSNQPQHF.